This TCR beta chain was identified in a study of radiotherapy plus CTLA-4 blockade in lung cancer. Notes on the study in general: Interferon-beta and early blood T cell clone dynamics reportedly predicted response best.

The CDR3 consists of 19 residues. The V and J ends lost 6 bases and 0 bases respectively, with 26 bases between them. The germline V gene encodes CDR1 GTSNPN and CDR2 SVGIG (reference sequence). Participants had chemo-refractory metastatic non-small-cell lung cancer and were treated with focal radiation plus ipilimumab CTLA-4 blockade. Sequencing was performed with immunoSEQ multiplex PCR; in TCRdb, only in-frame clones are kept and a portion is missing. The table shows tens of thousands of clones, with under 90% occurring only once. For this clone: Its antigen remains unknown.

The rearrangement links TRBV30 to TRBJ2-2, with D possibly called TRBD1 or TRBD2 (5 bases each). This clonotype was sampled from a human donor with non-small cell lung cancer who had stable disease on radiotherapy plus ipilimumab. The source was peripheral blood, collected from a patient treated with radiotherapy plus ipilimumab. The CDR3 loop is CACLGPRDAGTANTGELFF. The CDR3 coding sequence is TGTGCCTGCCTTGGGCCCAGGGACGCTGGGACCGCGAACACCGGGGAGCTGTTTTTT. Full variable domain (missing parts from reference TRBV30 and TRBJ2-2): SQTIHQWPATLVQPVGSPLSLECTVEGTSNPNLYWYRQAAGRGLQLLFYSVGIGQISSEVPQNLSASRPQDRQFILSSKKLLLSDSGFYLCACLGPRDAGTANTGELFFGEGSRLTVL.